These T cell receptor beta chains were read from a single sample in a study of T cell responses to AZD1222 COVID-19 vaccine. Data came from immunoSEQ multiplex PCR; TCRdb stores just in-frame clones and leaves some out. Of about 79,000 clones in the sample, 80% are singletons; the top ten hold approximately 22%. The sequencing used peripheral blood, collected on day 0 of AZD1222 vaccination. Receptors originate from an adult in good health. The CDR3 runs from the conserved cysteine through the conserved F or W. Each record gives: D gene, J gene, clone size, V gene, CDR3 DNA, CDR3 protein. D genes are given only for firm matches. Clone size appears in some rows only: once, few, many, or a class for an expanded clone.

>TRBD2|TRBJ2-1|NA|TRBV11-3
TGTGCCAGCAGCGCTACTAGCGGGGGCCTCAATGAGCAGTTCTTC
CASSATSGGLNEQFF
>TRBD1|TRBJ2-7|few|TRBV7-8
TGTGCCAGCAGCTCCTCGGGACAGGCGTTCAACGAGCAGTACTTC
CASSSSGQAFNEQYF
>TRBD1|TRBJ2-1|NA|TRBV27
TGTGCCAGCAGTTTACATGATCCGGACAGGGCGGTTGGCTACAATGAGCAGTTCTTC
CASSLHDPDRAVGYNEQFF
>TRBD1|TRBJ1-1|NA|TRBV5-1
TGCGCCAGCAGCCAGGGGGCTTACACTGAAGCTTTCTTT
CASSQGAYTEAFF
>TRBD1|TRBJ2-7|NA|TRBV6-6
TGTGCCAGCAGTGAGACAGGGGGACGGAGTTACGAGCAGTACTTC
CASSETGGRSYEQYF
>NA|TRBJ2-7|NA|TRBV6-5
TGTGCCAGCACCCTAGATGGGCCCTACGAGCAGTACTTC
CASTLDGPYEQYF
>NA|TRBJ2-3|NA|TRBV6-1
TGTGCCAGCAGTGAAGCGAGTAAGATGCCCACAGATACGCAGTATTTT
CASSEASKMPTDTQYF
>NA|TRBJ1-3|few|TRBV10-3
TGTGCCATCAGTGAAATTAGCGGGGACACCATATATTTT
CAISEISGDTIYF
>NA|TRBJ2-4|few|TRBV6-2/TRBV6-3
TGTGCCAGCAGCAAGGGGACGGGGAACATTCAGTACTTC
CASSKGTGNIQYF
>TRBD2|TRBJ2-1|NA|TRBV7-6
TGTGCCAGCAGCTCCGCGAGGGGGACTAGCGGGAGGACCTTGAACAATGAGCAGTTCTTC
CASSSARGTSGRTLNNEQFF
>NA|TRBJ2-2|NA|TRBV5-1
TGCGCCAGCAGCAGGGCGGGCACCGGGGAGCTGTTTTTT
CASSRAGTGELFF
>NA|TRBJ2-6|NA|TRBV14
TGTGCCAGCAGTTTGGCGGCTGGGGCCAACGTCCTGACTTTC
CASSLAAGANVLTF
>TRBD1|TRBJ2-3|NA|TRBV3-1/TRBV3-2
TGTGCCAGCAGCCAAGGGACAGGGGTTAGCACAGATACGCAGTATTTT
CASSQGTGVSTDTQYF
>TRBD1|TRBJ1-5|NA|TRBV5-1
TGCGCCAGCGAAAACCGGACAGGGAATAGCAATCAGCCCCAGCATTTT
CASENRTGNSNQPQHF
>TRBD1|TRBJ2-5|NA|TRBV11-2
TGTGCCAGCAGCTTCGGACAGGGGGCTAGGGAGACCCAGTACTTC
CASSFGQGARETQYF
>TRBD1|TRBJ1-1|NA|TRBV5-4
TGTGCCAGCAGGGGGGACAGGGCCAACACTGAAGCTTTCTTT
CASRGDRANTEAFF
>NA|TRBJ1-2|NA|TRBV6-5
TGTGCCAGTAAGGGGGATTTGAATGGCTACACCTTC
CASKGDLNGYTF
>NA|TRBJ2-1|NA|TRBV11-2
TGTGCCAGCAGCTTAGACAATGAGCAGTTCTTC
CASSLDNEQFF
>NA|TRBJ1-5|few|TRBV18
TGTGCCAGCTCACCACTTGGGGGGAATCAGCCCCAGCATTTT
CASSPLGGNQPQHF
>NA|TRBJ1-1|NA|TRBV6-5
TGTGCCAGCACCTGGACCGACCAGGTGAACACTGAAGCTTTCTTT
CASTWTDQVNTEAFF
>NA|TRBJ2-1|NA|TRBV15
TGTGCCACCAGCAGAGATTTGACGAGGGGCTTCGTCCGGGAGCAGTTCTTC
CATSRDLTRGFVREQFF
>NA|TRBJ1-5|NA|TRBV18
TGTGCCAGCTCACCACAGGCAAGCAATCAGCCCCAGCATTTT
CASSPQASNQPQHF
>NA|TRBJ2-3|NA|TRBV5-3
TGTGCCAGAAGCCGGGACGAGAGTGGGGGATTCACAGATACGCAGTATTTT
CARSRDESGGFTDTQYF
>NA|TRBJ2-1|NA|TRBV3-1/TRBV3-2
TGTGCCAGCAGCCAAGAGCGGGTGGGTGAGCAGTTCTTC
CASSQERVGEQFF
>TRBD2|TRBJ2-5|NA|TRBV7-8
TGTGCCAGCAGCTTGGCCGGGACTAGCGGGAGAAGAGTTGGAGAGACCCAGTACTTC
CASSLAGTSGRRVGETQYF
>NA|TRBJ1-1|NA|TRBV28
TGTGCCAGCAAGGGGAACACTGAAGCTTTCTTT
CASKGNTEAFF
>NA|TRBJ2-7|NA|TRBV6-2/TRBV6-3
TGTGCCAGCAGTTATTCGGGCGAGCAGTACTTC
CASSYSGEQYF
>TRBD1|TRBJ2-7|few|TRBV10-3
TGTGCCATCAGTGAGGGCCCGGGACAGCAATCTCGCTTC
CAISEGPGQQSRF
>NA|TRBJ1-1|NA|TRBV6-5
TGTGCCAGCAGTCCAGGGTTTCACACTGAAGCTTTCTTT
CASSPGFHTEAFF
>NA|TRBJ2-2|NA|TRBV9
TGTGCCAGCAGCGTCTTAGGGACGGGCGCCGGGGAGCTGTTTTTT
CASSVLGTGAGELFF
>NA|TRBJ2-3|NA|TRBV6-1
TGTGCCAGCAGTGAAGACAGCGGGTCGGGAGATACGCAGTATTTT
CASSEDSGSGDTQYF
>NA|TRBJ2-3|once|TRBV2
TGTGCCAGCAGTATTTCCGGGACTAGCACAGATACGCAGTATTTT
CASSISGTSTDTQYF
>NA|TRBJ2-3|NA|TRBV28
TGTGCCAGCAGCTCTAGCTGGCCAGATACGCAGTATTTT
CASSSSWPDTQYF
>NA|TRBJ1-5|few|TRBV12-5
TGTGCTAGTGGTACGGCGGGGGGCGCCAATCAGCCCCAGCATTTT
CASGTAGGANQPQHF